The 4 T cell receptor beta chains below all came from one sample that was sequenced in a study of T-cell memory formation after mild COVID-19. Each CDR3 protein is one row after TCRdb ran MiXCR on the 5' RACE reads. The sample shows 100,000 to 130,000 distinct CDR3 sequences, 15% to 20% of them seen only once. Material: PBMCs or a T cell subset sorted from them (not recorded which). The receptor source for this set is a man between 18 and 29 years old who had mild COVID-19 (a few samples of this study predate the infection). Cell type and time point are not known.

This clonotype was seen only a few times. CDR3 in amino acids: CASSQGYEQYF. Here the CDR3 DNA reads TGTGCCAGCAGCCAAGGCTACGAGCAGTACTTC. The rearrangement links TRBV3-1 to TRBJ2-7; unclear D gene. V lost 1 base, J lost 3 bases, and 1 base lay in between. The CDR3 is 11 residues long. CDR1 is LGHDT, CDR2 YNNKEL, per germline (reference sequence).

The V and J genes are TRBV18 and TRBJ1-5; 9 bases map to TRBD1. Looked up from germline, CDR1 is KGHSH and CDR2 is LQKENI. V was pared by 0 bases and J by 9 bases, with 6 bases of the junction left unmatched. The CDR3 covers 15 residues. The CDR3, as DNA: TGTGCCAGCTCACCACCGGGACAGGGAATCGGGCCCCAGCATTTT. Translation gives CASSPPGQGIGPQHF.

This sequence joins TRBV4-3 and TRBJ1-2, with 10 nucleotides matching TRBD1. The CDR3 contains 14 residues. CDR1 is LGHNA, CDR2 YSLEER, per germline. Losses at the gene ends were 3 bases for V and 6 bases for J; bases not matched to a gene: 4. CDR3 DNA: TGCGCCAGCAGCCAGGGGGGACAGGGGAATGGCTACACCTTC. As protein: CASSQGGQGNGYTF.

The chain is built from TRBV5-1 and TRBJ1-4; D call uncertain. V gave up 4 bases and J gave up 0 bases, with 4 bases separating them. The CDR3 has 13 residues. Germline V lookup: CDR1 SGHRS, CDR2 YFSETQ. The CDR3 loop reads CASSVATNEKLFF. DNA for the CDR3: TGCGCCAGCAGCGTCGCAACTAATGAAAAACTGTTTTTT.